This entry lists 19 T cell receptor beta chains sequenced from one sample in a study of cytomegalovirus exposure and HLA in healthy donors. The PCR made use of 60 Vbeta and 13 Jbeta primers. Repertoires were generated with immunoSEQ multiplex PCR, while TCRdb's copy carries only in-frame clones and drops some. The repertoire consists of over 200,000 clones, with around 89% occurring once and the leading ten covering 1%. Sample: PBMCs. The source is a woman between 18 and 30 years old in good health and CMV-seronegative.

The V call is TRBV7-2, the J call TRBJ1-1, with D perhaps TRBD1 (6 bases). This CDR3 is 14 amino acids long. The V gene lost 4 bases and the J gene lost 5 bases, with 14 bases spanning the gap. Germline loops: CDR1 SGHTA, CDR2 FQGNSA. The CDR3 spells CASSSTQGKTEAFF. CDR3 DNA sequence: TGTGCCAGCAGCTCTACCCAGGGGAAAACTGAAGCTTTCTTT.

DNA of the CDR3: TGTGCCAGCAGCCCGGGGGGGTGGGCCTTGCAGTATGGCTACACCTTC. Translation gives CASSPGGWALQYGYTF. This chain connects TRBV5-4 to TRBJ1-2; D is possibly TRBD1 (5 bases). CDR3 length: 16 amino acids. Germline V lookup: CDR1 SGHNT, CDR2 YYREEE (reference sequence). V was pared by 4 bases and J by 5 bases, with 21 bases between.

The CDR3 region is CASSELQGGKNIQYF. The CDR3, as DNA: TGTGCCAGCAGTGAATTGCAGGGGGGCAAAAACATTCAGTACTTC. This chain uses TRBV25-1 with TRBJ2-4, with D possibly TRBD1 on 7 matching bases. The germline V and J ends were trimmed by 1 base and 3 bases, with 10 bases remaining between them. Germline-derived CDR1 and CDR2 are MGHDK and SYGVNS. This CDR3 has 15 amino acids.

The chain's CDR3 is CASSKRERSGETQYF. The CDR3 nucleotides are TGTGCCAGCAGCAAAAGGGAGAGGTCAGGAGAGACCCAGTACTTC. The chain has TRBV7-9 and TRBJ2-5; weak D call: TRBD2 (5 bases). The germline V and J ends were trimmed by 5 bases and 4 bases, with 17 bases remaining between them. CDR3 length: 15 amino acids. Per germline, CDR1 SEHNR and CDR2 FQNEAQ (reference sequence).

The DNA for the CDR3 is TGTGCCAGCAGCGTCACCCCCGGGAGATTATCCGACGAGCAGTACTTC. It codes for CASSVTPGRLSDEQYF. The V and J genes are TRBV9 and TRBJ2-7, with a tentative D call TRBD2 (6 bases). CDR1 and CDR2 (germline): SGDLS, YYNGEE. This CDR3 spans 16 amino acids. Trimming took 2 bases from V and 5 from J, leaving 20 bases between them.

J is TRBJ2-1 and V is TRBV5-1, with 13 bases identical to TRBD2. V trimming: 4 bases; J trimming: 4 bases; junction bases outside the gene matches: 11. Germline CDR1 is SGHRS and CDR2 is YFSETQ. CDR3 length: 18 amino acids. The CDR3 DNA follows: TGCGCCAGCAGCACACCCTACTTGACTAGCGGGGGGTACAATGAGCAGTTCTTC. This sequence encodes CASSTPYLTSGGYNEQFF. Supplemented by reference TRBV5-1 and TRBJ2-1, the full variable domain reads KAGVTQTPRYLIKTRGQQVTLSCSPISGHRSVSWYQQTPGQGLQFLFEYFSETQRNKGNFPGRFSGRQFSNSRSEMNVSTLELGDSALYLCASSTPYLTSGGYNEQFFGPGTRLTVL.

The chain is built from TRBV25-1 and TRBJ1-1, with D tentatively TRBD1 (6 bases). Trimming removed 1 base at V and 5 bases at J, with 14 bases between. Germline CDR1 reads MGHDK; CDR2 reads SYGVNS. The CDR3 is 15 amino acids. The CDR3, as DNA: TGTGCCAGCAGTGAATGGGGGCAGGGAAGTACTGAAGCTTTCTTT. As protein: CASSEWGQGSTEAFF.

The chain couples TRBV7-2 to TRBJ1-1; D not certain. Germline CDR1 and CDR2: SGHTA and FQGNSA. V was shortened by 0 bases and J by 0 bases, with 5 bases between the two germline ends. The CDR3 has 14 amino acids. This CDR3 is CASSLAQMNTEAFF. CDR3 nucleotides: TGTGCCAGCAGCTTAGCCCAGATGAACACTGAAGCTTTCTTT.

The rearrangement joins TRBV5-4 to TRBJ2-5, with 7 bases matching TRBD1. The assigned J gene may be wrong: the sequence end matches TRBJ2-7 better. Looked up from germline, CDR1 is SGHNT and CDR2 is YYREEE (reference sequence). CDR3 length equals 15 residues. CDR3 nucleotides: TGTGCCAGCACCGACAGGGCCAGAGGGTTGAACGAGCAGTACTTC. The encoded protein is CASTDRARGLNEQYF.

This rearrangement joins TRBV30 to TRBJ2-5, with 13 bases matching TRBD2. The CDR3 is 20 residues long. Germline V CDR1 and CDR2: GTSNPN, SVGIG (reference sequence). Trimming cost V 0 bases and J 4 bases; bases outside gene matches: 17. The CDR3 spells CAWSVTRTSGRTGTSETQYF. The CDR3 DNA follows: TGTGCCTGGAGTGTAACACGGACTAGCGGGAGAACCGGGACATCAGAGACCCAGTACTTC.

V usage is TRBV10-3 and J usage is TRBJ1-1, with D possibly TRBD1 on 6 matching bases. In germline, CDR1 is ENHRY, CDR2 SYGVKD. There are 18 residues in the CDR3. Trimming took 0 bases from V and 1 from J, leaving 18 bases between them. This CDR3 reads CAISESKIGGQKNTEAFF. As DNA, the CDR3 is TGTGCCATCAGTGAGTCCAAGATCGGCGGACAGAAGAACACTGAAGCTTTCTTT.

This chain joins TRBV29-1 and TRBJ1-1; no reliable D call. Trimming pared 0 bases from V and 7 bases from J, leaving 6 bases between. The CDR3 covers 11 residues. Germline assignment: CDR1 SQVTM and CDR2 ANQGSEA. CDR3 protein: CSVEDVSEAFF. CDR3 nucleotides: TGCAGCGTTGAAGACGTTAGTGAAGCTTTCTTT.

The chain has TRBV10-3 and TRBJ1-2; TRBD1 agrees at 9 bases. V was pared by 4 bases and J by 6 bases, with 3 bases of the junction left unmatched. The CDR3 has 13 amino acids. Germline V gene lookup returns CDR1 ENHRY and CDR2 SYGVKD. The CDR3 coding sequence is TGTGCCATCAGTGGCCGACAGGGGGATGGCTACACCTTC. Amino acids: CAISGRQGDGYTF.

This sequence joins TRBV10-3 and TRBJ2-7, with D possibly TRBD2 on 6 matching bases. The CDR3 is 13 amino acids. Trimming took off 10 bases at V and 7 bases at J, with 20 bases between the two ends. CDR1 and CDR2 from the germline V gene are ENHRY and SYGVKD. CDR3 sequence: CATRRDWRREQYF. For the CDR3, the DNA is TGTGCCACCCGTAGGGACTGGAGGCGGGAGCAGTACTTC.

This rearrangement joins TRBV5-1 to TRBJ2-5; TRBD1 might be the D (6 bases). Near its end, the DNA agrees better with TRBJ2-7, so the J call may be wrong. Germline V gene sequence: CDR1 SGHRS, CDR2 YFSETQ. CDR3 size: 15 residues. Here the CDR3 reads CASSSGDTATYEQYF. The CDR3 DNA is TGCGCCAGCAGCTCTGGGGACACGGCAACCTACGAGCAGTACTTC.

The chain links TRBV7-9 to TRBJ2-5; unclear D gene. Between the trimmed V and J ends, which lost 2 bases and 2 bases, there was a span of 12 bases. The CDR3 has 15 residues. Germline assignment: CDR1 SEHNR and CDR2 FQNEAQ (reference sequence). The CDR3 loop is CASSLSSRSQETQYF. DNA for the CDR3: TGTGCCAGCAGCTTATCTTCCCGGTCACAAGAGACCCAGTACTTC.

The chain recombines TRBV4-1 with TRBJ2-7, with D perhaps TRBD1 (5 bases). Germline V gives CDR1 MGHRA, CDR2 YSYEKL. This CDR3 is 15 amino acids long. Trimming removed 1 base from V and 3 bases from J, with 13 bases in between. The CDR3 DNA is TGCGCCAGCAGCCAAGGGTTTAGGACAAGCTACGAGCAGTACTTC. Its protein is CASSQGFRTSYEQYF.

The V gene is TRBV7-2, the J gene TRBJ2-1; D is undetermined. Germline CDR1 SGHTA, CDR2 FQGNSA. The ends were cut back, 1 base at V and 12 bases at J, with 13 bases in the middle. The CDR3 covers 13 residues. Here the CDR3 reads CASSLEVASGQFF. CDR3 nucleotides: TGTGCCAGCAGCTTAGAAGTCGCCTCCGGGCAGTTCTTC.

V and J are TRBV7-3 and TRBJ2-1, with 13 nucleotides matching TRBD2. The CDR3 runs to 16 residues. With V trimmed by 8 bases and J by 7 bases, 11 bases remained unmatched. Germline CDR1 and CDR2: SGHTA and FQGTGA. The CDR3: CASGITSGRGMNEQFF. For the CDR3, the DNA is TGTGCCAGCGGAATTACTAGCGGGAGGGGGATGAATGAGCAGTTCTTC. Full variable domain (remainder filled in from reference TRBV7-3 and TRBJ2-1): GAGVSQTPSNKVTEKGKYVELRCDPISGHTALYWYRQSLGQGPEFLIYFQGTGAADDSGLPNDRFFAVRPEGSVSTLKIQRTERGDSAVYLCASGITSGRGMNEQFFGPGTRLTVL.